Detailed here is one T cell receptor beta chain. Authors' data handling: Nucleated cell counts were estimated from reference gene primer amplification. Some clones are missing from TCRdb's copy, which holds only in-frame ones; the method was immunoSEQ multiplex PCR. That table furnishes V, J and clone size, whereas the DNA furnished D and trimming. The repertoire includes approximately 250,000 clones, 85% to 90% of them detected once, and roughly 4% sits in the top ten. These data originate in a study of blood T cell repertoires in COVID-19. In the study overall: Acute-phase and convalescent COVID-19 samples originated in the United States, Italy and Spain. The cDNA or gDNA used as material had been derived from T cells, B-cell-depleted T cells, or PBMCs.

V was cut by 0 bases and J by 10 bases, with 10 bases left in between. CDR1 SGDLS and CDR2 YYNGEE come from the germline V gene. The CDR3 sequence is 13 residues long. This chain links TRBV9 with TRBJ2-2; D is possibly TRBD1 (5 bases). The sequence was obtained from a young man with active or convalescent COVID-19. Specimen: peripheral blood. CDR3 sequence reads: CASSVGRGEELFF. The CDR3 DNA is TGTGCCAGCAGCGTAGGAAGGGGCGAGGAGCTGTTTTTT.